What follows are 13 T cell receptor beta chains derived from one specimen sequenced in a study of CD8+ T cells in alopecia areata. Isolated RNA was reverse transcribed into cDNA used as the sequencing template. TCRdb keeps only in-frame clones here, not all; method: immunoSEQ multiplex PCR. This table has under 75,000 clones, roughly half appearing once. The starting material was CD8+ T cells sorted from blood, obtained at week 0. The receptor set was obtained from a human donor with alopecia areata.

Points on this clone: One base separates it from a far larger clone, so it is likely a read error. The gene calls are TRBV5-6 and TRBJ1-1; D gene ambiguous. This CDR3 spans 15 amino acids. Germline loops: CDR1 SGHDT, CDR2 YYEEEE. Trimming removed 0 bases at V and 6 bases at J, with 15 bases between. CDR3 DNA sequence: TGTGCCAGCAGCTTGGTCCCGGGGAGGAATTCTGAAGCTTTCTTT. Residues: CASSLVPGRNSEAFF.

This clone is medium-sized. CDR3 region: CASSFRDRGSYEQYF. In nucleotides, the CDR3 is TGTGCCAGTAGTTTCCGGGACAGGGGTTCGTACGAGCAGTACTTC. The rearrangement links TRBV19 to TRBJ2-7, with 10 bases fitting TRBD1. The CDR3 has 15 amino acids. Germline assignment: CDR1 LNHDA and CDR2 SQIVND (reference sequence). V trimming: 5 bases; J trimming: 4 bases; junction bases outside the gene matches: 8.

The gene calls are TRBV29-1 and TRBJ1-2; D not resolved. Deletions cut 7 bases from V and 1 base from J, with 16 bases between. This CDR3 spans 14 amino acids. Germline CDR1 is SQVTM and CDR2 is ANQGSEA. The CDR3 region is CSGFDGSINYGYTF. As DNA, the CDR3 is TGCAGCGGATTCGACGGAAGTATTAACTATGGCTACACCTTC.

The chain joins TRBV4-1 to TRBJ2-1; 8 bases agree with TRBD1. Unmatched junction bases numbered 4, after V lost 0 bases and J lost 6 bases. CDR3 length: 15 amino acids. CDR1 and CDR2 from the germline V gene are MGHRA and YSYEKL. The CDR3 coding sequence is TGCGCCAGCAGCCAAGACAGGGGGCCTGGCAATGAGCAGTTCTTC. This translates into CASSQDRGPGNEQFF.

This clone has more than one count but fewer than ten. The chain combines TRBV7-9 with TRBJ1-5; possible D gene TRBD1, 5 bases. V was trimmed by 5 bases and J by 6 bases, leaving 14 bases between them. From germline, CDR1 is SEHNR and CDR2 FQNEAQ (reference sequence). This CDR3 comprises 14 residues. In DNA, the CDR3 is TGTGCCAGCAGCCCAGGGTCCTCGGGTCAGCCCCAGCATTTT. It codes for CASSPGSSGQPQHF.

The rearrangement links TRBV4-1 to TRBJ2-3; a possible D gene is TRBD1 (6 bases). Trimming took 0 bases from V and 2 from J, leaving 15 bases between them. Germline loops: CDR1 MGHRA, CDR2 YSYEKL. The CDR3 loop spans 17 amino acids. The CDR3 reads CASSQEIRDISTDTQYF. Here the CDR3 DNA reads TGCGCCAGCAGCCAAGAGATTCGGGACATTTCCACAGATACGCAGTATTTT.

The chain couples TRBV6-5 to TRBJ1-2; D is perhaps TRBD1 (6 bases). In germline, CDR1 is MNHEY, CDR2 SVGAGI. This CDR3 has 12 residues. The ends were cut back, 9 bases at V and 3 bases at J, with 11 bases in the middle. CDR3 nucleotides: TGTGCCAGTCTATCAGGGGACTATGGCTACACCTTC. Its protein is CASLSGDYGYTF.

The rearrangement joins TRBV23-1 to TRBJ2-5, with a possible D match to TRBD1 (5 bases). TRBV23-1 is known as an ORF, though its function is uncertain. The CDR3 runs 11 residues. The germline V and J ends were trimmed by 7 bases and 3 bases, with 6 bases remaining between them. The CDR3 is CASKGKETQYF. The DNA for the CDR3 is TGCGCCAGCAAGGGGAAAGAGACCCAGTACTTC.

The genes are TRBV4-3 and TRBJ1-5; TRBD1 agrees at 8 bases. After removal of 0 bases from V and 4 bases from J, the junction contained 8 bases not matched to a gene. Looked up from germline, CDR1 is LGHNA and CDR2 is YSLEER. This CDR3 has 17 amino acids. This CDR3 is CASSQDTGGVRNQPQHF. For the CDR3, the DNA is TGCGCCAGCAGCCAAGATACAGGGGGGGTTAGGAATCAGCCCCAGCATTTT.

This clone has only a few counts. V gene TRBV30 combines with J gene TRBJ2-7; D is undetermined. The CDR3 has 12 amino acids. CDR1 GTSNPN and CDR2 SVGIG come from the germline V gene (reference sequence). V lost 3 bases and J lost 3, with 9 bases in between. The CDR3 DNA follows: TGTGCCTGGAGCACCTCCTTCTACGAGCAGTACTTC. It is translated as CAWSTSFYEQYF.

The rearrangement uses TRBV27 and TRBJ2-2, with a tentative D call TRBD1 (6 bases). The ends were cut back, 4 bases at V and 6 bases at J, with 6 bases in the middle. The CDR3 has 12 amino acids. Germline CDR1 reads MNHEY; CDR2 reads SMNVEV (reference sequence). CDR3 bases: TGTGCCAGCAGTTGGGGGCCCGGGGAGCTGTTTTTT. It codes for CASSWGPGELFF.

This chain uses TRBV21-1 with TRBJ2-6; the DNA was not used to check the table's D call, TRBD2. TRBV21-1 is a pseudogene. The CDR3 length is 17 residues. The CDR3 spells CASSKAPGDSGANVLTF. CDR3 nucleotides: TGTGCCAGCAGCAAAGCGCCGGGGGATTCTGGGGCCAACGTCCTGACTTTC.

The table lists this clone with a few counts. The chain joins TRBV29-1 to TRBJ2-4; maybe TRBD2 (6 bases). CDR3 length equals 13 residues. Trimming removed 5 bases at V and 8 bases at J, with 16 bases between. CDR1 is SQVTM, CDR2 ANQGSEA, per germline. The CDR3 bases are TGCAGCGTTTACGGTCCCGGGGGATACATTCAGTACTTC. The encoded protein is CSVYGPGGYIQYF. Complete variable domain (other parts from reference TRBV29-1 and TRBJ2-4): SAVISQKPSRDICQRGTSLTIQCQVDSQVTMMFWYRQQPGQSLTLIATANQGSEATYESGFVIDKFPISRPNLTFSTLTVSNMSPEDSSIYLCSVYGPGGYIQYFGAGTRLSVL.